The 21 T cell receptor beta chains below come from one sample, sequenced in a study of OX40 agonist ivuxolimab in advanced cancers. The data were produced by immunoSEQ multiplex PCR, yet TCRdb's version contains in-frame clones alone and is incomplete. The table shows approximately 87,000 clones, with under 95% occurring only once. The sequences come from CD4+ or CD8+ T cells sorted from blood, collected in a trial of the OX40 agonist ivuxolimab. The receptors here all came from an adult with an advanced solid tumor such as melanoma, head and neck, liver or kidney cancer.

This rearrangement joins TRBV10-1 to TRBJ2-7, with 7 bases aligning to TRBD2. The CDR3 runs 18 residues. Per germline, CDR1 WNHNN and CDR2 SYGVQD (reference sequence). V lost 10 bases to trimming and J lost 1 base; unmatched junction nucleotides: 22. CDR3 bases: TGCGCCACCACCCCGGGGCGGGAGCCTCTCCTTTTATCCTACGAGCAGTACTTC. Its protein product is CATTPGREPLLLSYEQYF.

CDR3 residues: CASSYGSSYNEQFF. CDR3 bases: TGTGCCAGCAGTTACGGGAGTTCCTACAATGAGCAGTTCTTC. The chain has TRBV6-6 and TRBJ2-1; D is perhaps TRBD2 (5 bases). Germline values: CDR1 MNHNY, CDR2 SVGAGI (reference sequence). The CDR3 contains 14 residues. V dropped 2 bases and J dropped 1 base, with 6 bases sitting between them.

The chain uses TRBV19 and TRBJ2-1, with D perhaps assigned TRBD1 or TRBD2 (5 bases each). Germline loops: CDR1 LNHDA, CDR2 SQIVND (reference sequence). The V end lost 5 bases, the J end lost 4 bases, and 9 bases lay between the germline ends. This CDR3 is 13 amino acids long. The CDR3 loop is CASSGTLYNEQFF. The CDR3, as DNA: TGTGCCAGTAGTGGGACGCTGTACAATGAGCAGTTCTTC.

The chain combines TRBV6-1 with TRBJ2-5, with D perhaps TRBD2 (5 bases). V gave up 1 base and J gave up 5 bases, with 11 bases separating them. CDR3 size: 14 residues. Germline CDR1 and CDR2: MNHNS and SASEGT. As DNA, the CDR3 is TGTGCCAGCAGTGAAGATCGGGGTTGGGAGACCCAGTACTTC. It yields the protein CASSEDRGWETQYF.

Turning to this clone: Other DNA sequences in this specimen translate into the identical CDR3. DNA for the CDR3: TGTGCCTGGAGTGTGGGCACAAATCAGCCCCAGCATTTT. It translates to CAWSVGTNQPQHF. V is TRBV30 and J is TRBJ1-5; D gene uncertain. V was pared by 0 bases and J by 4 bases, with 7 bases between. CDR1 is GTSNPN and CDR2 is SVGIG in the germline V gene (reference sequence). The CDR3 totals 13 residues.

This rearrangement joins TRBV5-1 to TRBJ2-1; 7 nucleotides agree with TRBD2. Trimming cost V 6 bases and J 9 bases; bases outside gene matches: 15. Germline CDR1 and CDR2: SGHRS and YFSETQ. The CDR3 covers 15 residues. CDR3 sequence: CASTLTSRPSGEQFF. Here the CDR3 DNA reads TGCGCCAGCACCCTGACTAGCAGACCCTCCGGTGAGCAGTTCTTC.

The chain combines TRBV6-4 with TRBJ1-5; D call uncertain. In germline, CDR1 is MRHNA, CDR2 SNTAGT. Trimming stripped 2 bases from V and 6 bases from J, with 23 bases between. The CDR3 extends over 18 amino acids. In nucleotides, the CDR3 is TGTGCCAGCAGTGACATAATCCCCGACGGGTCCGACGGTCAGCCCCAGCATTTT. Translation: CASSDIIPDGSDGQPQHF.

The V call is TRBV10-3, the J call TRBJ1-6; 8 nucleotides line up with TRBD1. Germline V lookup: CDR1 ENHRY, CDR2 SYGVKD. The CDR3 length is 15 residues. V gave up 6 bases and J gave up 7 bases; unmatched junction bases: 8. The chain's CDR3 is CAISRLAGGNSPLHF. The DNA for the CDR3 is TGTGCCATCAGCCGTCTGGCAGGGGGCAATTCACCCCTCCACTTT.

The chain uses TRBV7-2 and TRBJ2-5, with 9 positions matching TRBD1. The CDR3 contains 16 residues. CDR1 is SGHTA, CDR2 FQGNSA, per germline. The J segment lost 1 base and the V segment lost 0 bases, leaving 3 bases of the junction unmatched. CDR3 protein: CASSLAGQGRQETQYF. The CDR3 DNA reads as TGTGCCAGCAGCTTAGCGGGACAGGGACGCCAAGAGACCCAGTACTTC.

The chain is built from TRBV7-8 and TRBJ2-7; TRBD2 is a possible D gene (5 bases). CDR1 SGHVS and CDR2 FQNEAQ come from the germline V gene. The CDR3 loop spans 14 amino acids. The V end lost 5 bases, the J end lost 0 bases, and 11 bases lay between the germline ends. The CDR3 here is CASSPGLSSYEQYF. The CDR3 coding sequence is TGTGCCAGCAGCCCCGGACTGAGCTCCTACGAGCAGTACTTC.

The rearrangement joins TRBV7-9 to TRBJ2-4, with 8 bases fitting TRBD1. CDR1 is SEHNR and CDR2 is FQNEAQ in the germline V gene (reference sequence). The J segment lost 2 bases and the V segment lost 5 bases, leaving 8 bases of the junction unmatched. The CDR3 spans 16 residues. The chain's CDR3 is CASSAGQGETKNIQYF. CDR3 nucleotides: TGTGCCAGCAGCGCCGGACAGGGAGAAACCAAAAACATTCAGTACTTC.

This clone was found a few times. The CDR3 DNA reads as TGTGCCAGCAGCCCACGAACATTTCCCTTGTCTGAAGCTTTCTTT. It codes for CASSPRTFPLSEAFF. This sequence joins TRBV7-8 and TRBJ1-1; unclear D gene. Germline V CDR1 and CDR2: SGHVS, FQNEAQ. This CDR3 is 15 amino acids long. V was shortened by 5 bases and J by 6 bases, with 19 bases between the two germline ends.

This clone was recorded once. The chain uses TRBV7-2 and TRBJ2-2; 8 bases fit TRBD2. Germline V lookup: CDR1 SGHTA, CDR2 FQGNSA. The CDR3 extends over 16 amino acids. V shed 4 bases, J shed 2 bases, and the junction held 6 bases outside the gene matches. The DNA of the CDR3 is TGTGCCAGCAGCTCTCGGATAGCGGGAAACACCGGGGAGCTGTTTTTT. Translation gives CASSSRIAGNTGELFF.

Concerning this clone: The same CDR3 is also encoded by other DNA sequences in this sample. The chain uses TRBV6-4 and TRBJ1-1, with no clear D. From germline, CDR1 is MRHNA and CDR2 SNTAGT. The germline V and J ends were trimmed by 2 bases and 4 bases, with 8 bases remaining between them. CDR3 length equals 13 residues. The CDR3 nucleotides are TGTGCCAGCAGTGACGAAGGTGGCACTGAAGCTTTCTTT. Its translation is CASSDEGGTEAFF.

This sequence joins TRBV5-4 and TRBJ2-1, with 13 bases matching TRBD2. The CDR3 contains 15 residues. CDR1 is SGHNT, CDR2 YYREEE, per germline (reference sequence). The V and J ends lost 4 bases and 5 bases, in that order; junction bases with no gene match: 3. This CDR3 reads CASSRTSGSNNEQFF. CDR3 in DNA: TGTGCCAGCAGCCGGACTAGCGGGAGCAACAATGAGCAGTTCTTC.

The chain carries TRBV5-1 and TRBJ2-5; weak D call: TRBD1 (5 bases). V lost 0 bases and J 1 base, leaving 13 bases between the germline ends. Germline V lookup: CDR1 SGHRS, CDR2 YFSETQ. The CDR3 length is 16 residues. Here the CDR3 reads CASSLEPRQSQETQYF. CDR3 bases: TGCGCCAGCAGCTTGGAACCCCGACAGAGCCAAGAGACCCAGTACTTC.

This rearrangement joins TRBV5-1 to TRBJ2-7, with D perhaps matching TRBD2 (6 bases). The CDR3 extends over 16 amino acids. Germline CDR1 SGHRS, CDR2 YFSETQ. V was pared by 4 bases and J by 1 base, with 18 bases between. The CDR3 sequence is CASSPFGGLSSYEQYF. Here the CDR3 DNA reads TGCGCCAGCAGCCCTTTCGGGGGTTTATCGTCCTACGAGCAGTACTTC.

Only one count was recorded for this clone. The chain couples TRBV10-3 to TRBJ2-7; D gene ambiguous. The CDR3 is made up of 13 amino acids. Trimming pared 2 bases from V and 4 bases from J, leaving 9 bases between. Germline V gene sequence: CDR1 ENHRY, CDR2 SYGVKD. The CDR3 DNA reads TGTGCCATCAGTGAGGGGGTGGGATACGAGCAGTACTTC. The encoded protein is CAISEGVGYEQYF.

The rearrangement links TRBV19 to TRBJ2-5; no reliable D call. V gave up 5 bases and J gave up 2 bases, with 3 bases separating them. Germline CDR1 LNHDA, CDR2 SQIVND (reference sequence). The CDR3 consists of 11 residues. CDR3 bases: TGTGCCAGTAGTCCTCAAGAGACCCAGTACTTC. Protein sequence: CASSPQETQYF. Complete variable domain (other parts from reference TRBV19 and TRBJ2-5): DGGITQSPKYLFRKEGQNVTLSCEQNLNHDAMYWYRQDPGQGLRLIYYSQIVNDFQKGDIAEGYSVSREKKESFPLTVTSAQKNPTAFYLCASSPQETQYFGPGTRLLVL.

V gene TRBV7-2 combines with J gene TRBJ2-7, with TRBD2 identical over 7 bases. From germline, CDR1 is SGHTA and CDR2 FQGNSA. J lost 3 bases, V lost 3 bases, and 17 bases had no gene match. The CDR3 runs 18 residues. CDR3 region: CASSFLLALAPINYEQYF. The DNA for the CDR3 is TGTGCCAGCAGCTTTTTACTAGCGCTAGCCCCAATTAACTACGAGCAGTACTTC.

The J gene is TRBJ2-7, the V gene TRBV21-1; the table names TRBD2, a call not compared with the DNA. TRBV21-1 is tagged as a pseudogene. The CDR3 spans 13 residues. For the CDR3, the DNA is TGTGCCAGCAGCAAAGTGCGTCAGGGAGGGCAGTACTTC. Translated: CASSKVRQGGQYF.